This T cell receptor beta chain was identified during a study of graft-versus-host responses after intestinal transplantation. Sequencing used immunoSEQ multiplex PCR; TCRdb keeps in-frame clones, though not all of them. The sample gives 95,000 or so clones, over 75% of which show up once; around 15% is in the top ten. This CDR3 is 13 amino acids long. Trimming removed 5 bases at V and 2 bases at J, with 9 bases between. Per germline, CDR1 MNHEY and CDR2 SMNVEV (reference sequence). Study results and caveats: Graft-donor T cell macrochimerism in patients accompanied high graft-versus-host to host-versus-graft clonal ratios in allografts.

For this clone: The antigen remains undetermined.

The chain uses TRBV27 and TRBJ1-2; D call uncertain. The specimen comprised PBMCs, sampled about 460 days after intestinal transplant. The origin of this receptor is a human patient who received an intestinal transplant, so some T cells may come from the graft donor. The CDR3 spells CASSPLANYGYTF. The CDR3 DNA follows: TGTGCCAGCAGTCCGTTAGCCAACTATGGCTACACCTTC.